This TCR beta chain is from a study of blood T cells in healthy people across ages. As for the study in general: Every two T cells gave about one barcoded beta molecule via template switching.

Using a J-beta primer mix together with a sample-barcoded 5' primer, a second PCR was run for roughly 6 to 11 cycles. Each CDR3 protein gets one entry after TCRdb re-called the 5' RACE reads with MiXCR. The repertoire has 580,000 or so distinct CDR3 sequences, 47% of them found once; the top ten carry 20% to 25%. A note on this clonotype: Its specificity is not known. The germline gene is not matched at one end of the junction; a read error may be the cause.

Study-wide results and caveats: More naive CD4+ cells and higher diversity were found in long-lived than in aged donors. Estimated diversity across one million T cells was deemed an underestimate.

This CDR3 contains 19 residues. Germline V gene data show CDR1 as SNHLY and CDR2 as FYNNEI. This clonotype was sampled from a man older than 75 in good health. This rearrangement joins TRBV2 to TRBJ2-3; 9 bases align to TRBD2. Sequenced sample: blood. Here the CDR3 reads CASSEALPGGGALRDMQYF. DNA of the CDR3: TGTGCCAGCAGTGAAGCGCTTCCCGGCGGGGGGGCTCTTAGAGATATGCAGTATTTT. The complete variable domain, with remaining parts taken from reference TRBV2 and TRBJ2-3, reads EPEVTQTPSHQVTQMGQEVILRCVPISNHLYFYWYRQILGQKVEFLVSFYNNEISEKSEIFDDQFSVERPDGSNFTLKIRSTKLEDSAMYFCASSEALPGGGALRDMQYFGPGTRLTVL.